This T cell receptor beta chain was recorded in a study of OX40 agonist ivuxolimab in advanced cancers. The wider study: Each dose-escalation patient presented with hepatocellular carcinoma, melanoma, renal cell or head and neck cancer.

To note about this clone: Its ends do not fully match the called genes, so a read error is possible.

The CDR3 runs to 13 residues. The V gene's germline CDR1 is SSHAT and CDR2 FNYEAQ (reference sequence). Sequenced by immunoSEQ multiplex PCR; TCRdb stores in-frame clones only, minus some. The sample lists 55,000 to 75,000 clones, 65% to 90% occurring once. This receptor was taken from an adult with an advanced solid tumor such as melanoma, head and neck, liver or kidney cancer. Material: CD4+ or CD8+ T cells sorted from blood, obtained in a trial of the OX40 agonist ivuxolimab. This sequence joins TRBV7-7 and TRBJ2-1; a possible D gene is TRBD1 (6 bases). CDR3 bases: TGTGCTAGCAGTCGGGACATACGCAATGAGCAGTTCTTC. Protein product: CASSRDIRNEQFF. The entire variable domain, with the rest obtained from reference TRBV7-7 and TRBJ2-1, is as follows: GAGVSQSPRYKVTKRGQDVTLRCDPISSHATLYWYQQALGQGPEFLTYFNYEAQPDKSGLPSDRFSAERPEGSISTLTIQRTEQRDSAMYRCASSRDIRNEQFFGPGTRLTVL.